The T cell receptor (beta chain) described here comes from a study of CD8 T cells in Susac syndrome. CD8+ and CD4+ T cells from blood underwent TCR beta sequencing, which was carried out in a high-throughput format. An input of about 0.5 to 1 ug of RNA was subjected to reverse transcription using random hexamers. TCRdb processed the immunoSEQ multiplex PCR reads anew with MiXCR; each CDR3 protein has one entry. Of 400,000 or so distinct CDR3 sequences in the sample, 85% to 90% were seen once. V was clipped by 8 bases and J by 0 bases, with 8 bases between them. The CDR3 spans 12 residues. Germline V gives CDR1 KGHSH, CDR2 LQKENI.

The sequenced material came from CD8+ T cells from PBMCs. This receptor was taken from a human donor with multiple sclerosis. This chain uses TRBV18 with TRBJ2-7; D is unclear. The CDR3 DNA follows: TGTGCCAGCGTGGGGAACTCCTACGAGCAGTACTTC. Translation gives CASVGNSYEQYF. The variable domain in full, completed from reference TRBV18 and TRBJ2-7, reads NAGVMQNPRHLVRRRGQEARLRCSPMKGHSHVYWYRQLPEEGLKFMVYLQKENIIDESGMPKERFSAEFPKEGPSILRIQQVVRGDSAAYFCASVGNSYEQYFGPGTRLTVT.